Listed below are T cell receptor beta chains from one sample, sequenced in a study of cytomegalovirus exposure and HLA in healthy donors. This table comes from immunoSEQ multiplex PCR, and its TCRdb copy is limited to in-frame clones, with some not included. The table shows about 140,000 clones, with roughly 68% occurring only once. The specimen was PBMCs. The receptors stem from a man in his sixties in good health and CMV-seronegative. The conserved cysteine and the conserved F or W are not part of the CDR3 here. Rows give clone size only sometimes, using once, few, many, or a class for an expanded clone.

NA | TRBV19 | ASRFGQGAHNEKLF
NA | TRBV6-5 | ASGRLADEQF
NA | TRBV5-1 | ASRPGTDSYNEQF
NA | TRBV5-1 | ASSLEQGGNTIY
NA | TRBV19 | ASRNPLGGEYNEQF
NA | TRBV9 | ASSLQGRETSPLH
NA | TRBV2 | ASRPTRQNNSPLH
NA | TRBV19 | ASSIGTGQGLLEQY
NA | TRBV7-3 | ASSLQGANTGELF
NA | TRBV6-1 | ASSELLGLGYGYT
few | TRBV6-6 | ASSYRGGYSYEQY
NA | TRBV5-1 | ASSLSGSDTDTQY
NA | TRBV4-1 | ASSPEGDSGRQNEQF
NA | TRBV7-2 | ASRLNRVMNTEAF
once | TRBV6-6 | ASSPVRAVPSYEQY
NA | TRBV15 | ATSRDYLPPNPTAGTDGYT
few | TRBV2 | ASSLDTPGQPQH
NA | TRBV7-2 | ASSFFVGAANTEAF
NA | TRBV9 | ASSVSAGDTEAF
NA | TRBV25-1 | ASSAGFHEQY
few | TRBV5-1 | ASSLSPAGSGYEQY
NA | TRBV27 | ASSFTRTSTDTQY
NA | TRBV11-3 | ASRQGQGYEQY
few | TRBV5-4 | ASSLWGGGGNTIY
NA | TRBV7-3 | ASSVTGFGTQY
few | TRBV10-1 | ASTPGLGGDTGELF
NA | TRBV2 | ASRPLPAGATDTQY
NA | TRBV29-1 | SVRQGTTDTQY
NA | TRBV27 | ASNTGGGNEQY
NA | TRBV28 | ASSSQVVEQY
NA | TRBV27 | ASRSADPTQQY